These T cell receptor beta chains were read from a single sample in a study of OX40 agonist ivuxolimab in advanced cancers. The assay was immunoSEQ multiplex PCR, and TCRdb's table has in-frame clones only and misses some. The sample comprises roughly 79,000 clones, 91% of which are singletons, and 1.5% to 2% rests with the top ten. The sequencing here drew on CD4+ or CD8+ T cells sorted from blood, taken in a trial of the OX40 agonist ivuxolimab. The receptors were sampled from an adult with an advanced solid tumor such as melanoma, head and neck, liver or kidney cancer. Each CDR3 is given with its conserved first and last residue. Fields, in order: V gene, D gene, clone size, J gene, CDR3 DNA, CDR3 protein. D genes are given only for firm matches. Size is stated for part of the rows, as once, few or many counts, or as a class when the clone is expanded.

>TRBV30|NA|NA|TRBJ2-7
TGTGCCTGGAGTGTCGGAGGGTCGTCCTACGAGCAGTACTTC
CAWSVGGSSYEQYF
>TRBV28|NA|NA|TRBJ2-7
TGTGCCAGCAGTTCCCAGCACTTTCCCTACGAGCAGTACTTC
CASSSQHFPYEQYF
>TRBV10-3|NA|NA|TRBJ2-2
TGTGCCATCTCCCTGGACTCGTCCGGGGAGCTGTTTTTT
CAISLDSSGELFF
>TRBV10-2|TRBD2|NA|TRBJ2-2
TGCGCCAGCAGTGGACTAGCGGGTTTCACCGGGGAGCTGTTTTTT
CASSGLAGFTGELFF
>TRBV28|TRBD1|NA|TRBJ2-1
TGTGCCAGCAGCCCCCACGACGGGACAGTGGGCTACAATGAGCAGTTCTTC
CASSPHDGTVGYNEQFF
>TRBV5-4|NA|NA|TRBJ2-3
TGTGCCAGCAGTCTGACAGATACGCAGTATTTT
CASSLTDTQYF
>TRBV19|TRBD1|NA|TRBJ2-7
TGTGCCAGTAGTACGGGACAGGGGACCTACGAGCAGTACTTC
CASSTGQGTYEQYF
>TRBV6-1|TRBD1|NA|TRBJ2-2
TGTGCCAGCAGTTCCCGGACAGGGAACACCGGGGAGCTGTTTTTT
CASSSRTGNTGELFF
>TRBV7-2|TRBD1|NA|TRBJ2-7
TGTGCCAGCAGCTTATATACAGGGGTGGGCGAGCAGTACTTC
CASSLYTGVGEQYF
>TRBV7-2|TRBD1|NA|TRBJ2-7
TGTGCCAGCAGTCTTCGACGGGACAGTCCCTACGAGCAGTACTTC
CASSLRRDSPYEQYF
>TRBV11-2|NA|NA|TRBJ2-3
TGTGCCAGCAGCTTACCAAGGCGGACAGATACGCAGTATTTT
CASSLPRRTDTQYF
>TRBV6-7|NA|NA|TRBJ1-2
TGTGCCAGCAGTTACTCGTATATTGGCATTTTCACTTATGGCTACACCTTC
CASSYSYIGIFTYGYTF
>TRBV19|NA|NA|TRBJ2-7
TGTGCCAGTAGGAACGGGGGCGAAGACGAGCAGTACTTC
CASRNGGEDEQYF
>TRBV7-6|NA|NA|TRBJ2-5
TGTGCCAGCAGCCCCGCGGGCGGGACTGGAGGAGAGACCCAGTACTTC
CASSPAGGTGGETQYF
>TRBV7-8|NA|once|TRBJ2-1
TGTGCCAGCAGCTTACGAGGTTTGGGGGCCTACAATGAGCAGTTCTTC
CASSLRGLGAYNEQFF
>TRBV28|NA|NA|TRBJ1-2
TGTGCCAGCAGTTTTTCAGGGGTGAACTATGGCTACACCTTC
CASSFSGVNYGYTF
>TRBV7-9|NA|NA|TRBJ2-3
TGTGCCAGGGTCAGAAAGATTAGCACAGATACGCAGTATTTT
CARVRKISTDTQYF
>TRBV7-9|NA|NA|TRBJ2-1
TGTGCCAGCAGCTTAGATTACGGTCTGCAGTTCTTC
CASSLDYGLQFF
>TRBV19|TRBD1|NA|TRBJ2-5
TGTGCCAGTAGACGGGACAGGGGAGAAACCCAGTACTTC
CASRRDRGETQYF
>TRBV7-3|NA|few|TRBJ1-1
TGTGCCAGCCGAGGGTTGGAGAACACTGAAGCTTTCTTT
CASRGLENTEAFF
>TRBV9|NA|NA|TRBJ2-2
TGTGCCAGCAGCGTCAGAATGGGCACCGGGGAGCTGTTTTTT
CASSVRMGTGELFF
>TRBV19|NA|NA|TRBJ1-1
TGTGCCAGTAGTATATCGTCCGCCAACACTGAAGCTTTCTTT
CASSISSANTEAFF
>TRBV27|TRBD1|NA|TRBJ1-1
TGTGCCAGCACCCGGACAGGGGGCACTGAAGCTTTCTTT
CASTRTGGTEAFF
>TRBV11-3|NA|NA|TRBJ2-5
TGTGCCACCCATGGCCCTAGCGACCTAAGAGGGACCCAGTACTTC
CATHGPSDLRGTQYF
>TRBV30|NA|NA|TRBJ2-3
TGTGCCTGGACACAAAGTTGGGGCACAGATACGCAGTATTTT
CAWTQSWGTDTQYF
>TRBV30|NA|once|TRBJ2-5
TGTGCCTGGAGTACCGGGCTCTTTTCGGGTGAGACCCAGTACTTC
CAWSTGLFSGETQYF
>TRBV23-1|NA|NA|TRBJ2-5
TGCGCCAGCAGTCAAGGACTTCAAGAGACCCAGTACTTC
CASSQGLQETQYF
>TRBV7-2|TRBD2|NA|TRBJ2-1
TGTGCCAGCAGCGCGACAGGGACTAGCGGGAGTCGACTCTTC
CASSATGTSGSRLF
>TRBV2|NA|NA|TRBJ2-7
TGTGCCAGCGGGTCCGAAACGGGGACATTTAAAACCCGCTCCTACGAGCAGTACTTC
CASGSETGTFKTRSYEQYF
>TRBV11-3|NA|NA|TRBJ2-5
TGTGCCAGCAGCTTAGAGGCCCAGGGGACCCAGTACTTC
CASSLEAQGTQYF
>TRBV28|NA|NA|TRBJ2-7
TGTGCCAGCAGTTCCCAGGGTGGGTCCCTAGAGCAGTACTTC
CASSSQGGSLEQYF
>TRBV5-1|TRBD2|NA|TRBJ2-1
TGCGCCAGTTGTTCTATAGCGGGGGGCCTTGGGAATGAGCAGTTCTTC
CASCSIAGGLGNEQFF
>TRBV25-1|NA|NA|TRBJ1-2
TGTGCCAGCAGTGATGGTTATGGCTACACCTTC
CASSDGYGYTF
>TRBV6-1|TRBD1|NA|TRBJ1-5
TGTGCCAGCAGTGTGACAGGGAATCAGCCCCAGCATTTT
CASSVTGNQPQHF
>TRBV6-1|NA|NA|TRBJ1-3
TGTGCCAGCAGTGAAGCTGCCCTAGGCTCGGGTGGAAACACCATATATTTT
CASSEAALGSGGNTIYF
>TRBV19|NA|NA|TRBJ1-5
TGTGCCAGTACCCATAGAGGGGGGGGCCCCATAAGCAATCAGCCCCAGCATTTT
CASTHRGGGPISNQPQHF
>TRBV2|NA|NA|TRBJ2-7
TGTGCCAGCAGTGAATGGGAGATCTCCTACGAGCAGTACTTC
CASSEWEISYEQYF
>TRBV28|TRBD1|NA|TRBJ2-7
TGTGCCAGCAGTCGCACAGGGGCTACCTACGAGCAGTACTTC
CASSRTGATYEQYF
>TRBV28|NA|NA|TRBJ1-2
TGTGCCAGCAGTAGCGGGGGTAGAGGCTACACCTTC
CASSSGGRGYTF
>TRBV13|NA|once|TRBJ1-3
TGTGCCAGCAGCTCTCTCAGGGGAGGGTATGGAAACACCATATATTTT
CASSSLRGGYGNTIYF
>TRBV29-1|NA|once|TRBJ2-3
TGCAGCGTTTCCTCGGGGCTCGGCACAGATACGCAGTATTTT
CSVSSGLGTDTQYF
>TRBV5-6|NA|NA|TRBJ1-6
TGTGCCAGCAGCTCGAGCTCCTATAATTCACCCCTCCACTTT
CASSSSSYNSPLHF
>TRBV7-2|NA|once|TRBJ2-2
TGTGCCAGCAGCCAGCCCCCCGGGGAGCTGTTTTTT
CASSQPPGELFF
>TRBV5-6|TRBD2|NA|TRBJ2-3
TGTGCCAGCAGCCCTCTAGCGGGAGGGCCGAGGTTGTATACGCAGTATTTT
CASSPLAGGPRLYTQYF
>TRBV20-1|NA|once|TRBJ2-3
TGCAGGACCGGTAACACAGATACGCAGTATTTT
CRTGNTDTQYF
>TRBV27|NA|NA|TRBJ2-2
TGTGCCAGCAGTTTATCCGGGGGCCTGAACACCGGGGAGCTGTTTTTT
CASSLSGGLNTGELFF
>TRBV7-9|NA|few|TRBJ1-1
TGTGCCAGCAGCTCCGAAAGGAACACTGAAGCTTTCTTT
CASSSERNTEAFF
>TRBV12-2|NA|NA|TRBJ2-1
TGTGCAAGTCAGAGAGGCTCCTACAATGAGCAGTTCTTC
CASQRGSYNEQFF
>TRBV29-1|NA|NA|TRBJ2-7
TGCAGCGTTGATCGGTCGACCTACGAGCAGTACTTC
CSVDRSTYEQYF
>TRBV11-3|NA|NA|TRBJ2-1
TGTGCCAGCAGCTACCTAGCCCCTCTGGGGGACATTGAGCAGTTCTTC
CASSYLAPLGDIEQFF
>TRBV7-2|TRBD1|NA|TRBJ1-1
TGTGCCAGCAGCCCGGGTTGGAACAGGGGACGTGTGAGTGAAGCTTTCTTT
CASSPGWNRGRVSEAFF
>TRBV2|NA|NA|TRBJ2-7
TGTGCCAGCACCCTTGTAGTAGGGCAGTACTTC
CASTLVVGQYF
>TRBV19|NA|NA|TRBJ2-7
TGTGCCAGTAGTACCAAGACTAGGGGAGAGCAGTACTTC
CASSTKTRGEQYF